Sequencing of this T cell receptor (beta chain) was carried out in a study of cytomegalovirus exposure and HLA in healthy donors. PCR amplification relied on 60 Vbeta primers (plus 13 Jbeta primers). Measured with immunoSEQ multiplex PCR; TCRdb has only the in-frame clones, and not every one. Among about 120,000 clones listed, 65% to 80% were seen once. The table lists this clone with a few counts. The antigen is unknown. General study results and limits: Some segments of the V type, notably TRBV6-2 and TRBV6-3, were excluded as indistinguishable.

Germline values: CDR1 SGHRS, CDR2 YFSETQ. With 4 bases clipped from V and 8 bases from J, the junction kept 14 bases outside the gene matches. The CDR3 loop spans 15 amino acids. The origin of this receptor is a woman in her thirties or forties in good health and CMV-seropositive. The material sequenced was PBMCs. The chain uses TRBV5-1 and TRBJ1-2; 7 bases are a match to TRBD1. CDR3 in DNA: TGCGCCAGCAGCCCGGGACAGTCCTCCCCTCGGGGCTACACCTTC. Translated, it gives CASSPGQSSPRGYTF.